The 9 T cell receptor beta chains below were found in one sample sequenced in a study of OX40 agonist ivuxolimab in advanced cancers. Sequenced by immunoSEQ multiplex PCR; TCRdb stores in-frame clones only, minus some. In the table there are 65,000 to 80,000 clones, approximately 90% of which are singletons. The starting material was CD4+ or CD8+ T cells sorted from blood, obtained in a trial of the OX40 agonist ivuxolimab. These receptors all come from an adult with an advanced solid tumor such as melanoma, head and neck, liver or kidney cancer.

J is TRBJ1-4 and V is TRBV6-5; D is unresolved. CDR1 MNHEY and CDR2 SVGAGI come from the germline V gene. Trimming cost V 6 bases and J 7 bases, with 15 bases left between them. The CDR3 has 14 residues. The DNA of the CDR3 is TGTGCCAGCAGAAAAAGTTTCGTGGTTGAAAAACTGTTTTTT. This sequence encodes CASRKSFVVEKLFF.

The chain is built from TRBV19 and TRBJ2-3; TRBD2 agrees at 10 bases. V gave up 2 bases and J gave up 5 bases; unmatched junction bases: 4. From germline, CDR1 is LNHDA and CDR2 SQIVND (reference sequence). The CDR3 has 15 residues. The CDR3 DNA sequence: TGTGCCAGTAGTATACCTAGCGGGAGAGTAGATACGCAGTATTTT. Its protein product is CASSIPSGRVDTQYF.

This clone has just one count. The J gene is TRBJ2-7, the V gene TRBV7-2, with a weak D call TRBD1 (6 bases). CDR3 size: 15 residues. V was trimmed by 6 bases and J by 3 bases, leaving 18 bases between them. Germline V gene sequence: CDR1 SGHTA, CDR2 FQGNSA. Here the CDR3 reads CASRRGTQNHYEQYF. DNA for the CDR3: TGTGCCAGCAGGAGGGGGACCCAAAACCACTACGAGCAGTACTTC.

This clone has just one count. The chain links TRBV4-1 to TRBJ2-7; possible D gene TRBD2, 6 bases. CDR3 length: 15 amino acids. Germline-derived CDR1 and CDR2 are MGHRA and YSYEKL. V lost 4 bases, J lost 3 bases, and 16 bases lay in between. DNA for the CDR3: TGCGCCAGCAGCCCGGCGGCTAGCGTTAGCTACGAGCAGTACTTC. This translates into CASSPAASVSYEQYF.

The V call is TRBV27, the J call TRBJ2-3; the D gene is possibly TRBD2 (5 bases). The CDR3 totals 15 residues. Germline V gives CDR1 MNHEY, CDR2 SMNVEV (reference sequence). The V end lost 0 bases, the J end lost 1 base, and 8 bases lay between the germline ends. CDR3 amino acids: CASSLSLARTDTQYF. The CDR3 nucleotides read TGTGCCAGCAGTTTATCCCTAGCCCGCACAGATACGCAGTATTTT.

The J gene is TRBJ2-7, the V gene TRBV10-1, with TRBD1 matching 7 bases. The V and J ends lost 9 bases and 4 bases, in that order; junction bases with no gene match: 12. This CDR3 is built from 14 residues. Looked up from germline, CDR1 is WNHNN and CDR2 is SYGVQD (reference sequence). The CDR3 loop is CARVSRDSQYEQYF. The DNA of the CDR3 is TGCGCCAGGGTCTCCCGGGACAGTCAATACGAGCAGTACTTC.

Here the CDR3 DNA reads TGTGCCACCTCGCGGGACCAAGAGACCCAGTACTTC. This sequence encodes CATSRDQETQYF. This sequence joins TRBV10-3 and TRBJ2-5; the D gene is possibly TRBD2 (5 bases). V shed 10 bases and J shed 0 bases, with 9 bases lying between them. The CDR3 runs to 12 residues. Germline CDR1 and CDR2: ENHRY and SYGVKD.

Turning to this clone: The sample has other DNA sequences that encode this CDR3 too. This sequence joins TRBV5-1 and TRBJ2-1; maybe TRBD2 (5 bases). This CDR3 region has 16 residues. From germline, CDR1 is SGHRS and CDR2 YFSETQ. With 4 bases removed from V and 7 bases from J, the gap between germline ends came to 21 bases. The CDR3 loop reads CASSLVRGGVGNEQFF. CDR3 DNA sequence: TGCGCCAGCAGCCTGGTAAGAGGAGGTGTTGGGAATGAGCAGTTCTTC. The full variable domain, with the rest looked up from reference TRBV5-1 and TRBJ2-1, is KAGVTQTPRYLIKTRGQQVTLSCSPISGHRSVSWYQQTPGQGLQFLFEYFSETQRNKGNFPGRFSGRQFSNSRSEMNVSTLELGDSALYLCASSLVRGGVGNEQFFGPGTRLTVL.

This clone was recorded once. The chain carries TRBV18 and TRBJ1-6, with D possibly being TRBD1 (5 bases). Trimming removed 6 bases at V and 6 bases at J, with 24 bases between. Germline V gene data show CDR1 as KGHSH and CDR2 as LQKENI. There are 18 residues in the CDR3. The CDR3 protein is CASSVSRKGPNANSPLHF. The CDR3 bases are TGTGCCAGCTCGGTTTCTCGGAAGGGGCCCAATGCTAATTCACCCCTCCACTTT.